This T cell receptor beta chain was documented in a study of blood T cell repertoires in COVID-19. The germline V gene has CDR1 SGHRS and CDR2 YFSETQ. The length of the CDR3 is 17 residues. V shed 4 bases and J 1 base; nucleotides not matched to a gene: 4. In the original workflow: Amplification with reference gene primers provided the estimates of nucleated cell counts. Produced via immunoSEQ multiplex PCR; TCRdb's table is partial and in-frame only. Clone size and V and J calls were adopted from that table, with D and trimming inferred from the DNA. Of approximately 310,000 clones in the sample, approximately 87% were seen once.

The source material was peripheral blood. This TCR was recovered from a woman between 50 and 59 years old who had recovered from COVID-19. V and J are TRBV5-1 and TRBJ2-6; 11 bases are a match to TRBD2. The CDR3 nucleotides read TGCGCCAGCAGCAGACTAGCGGGACCTTCTGGGGCCAACGTCCTGACTTTC. Translation: CASSRLAGPSGANVLTF.